The following is a T cell receptor (beta chain) sequence with its context. The CDR3 is made up of 17 amino acids. Germline CDR1 LGHDT, CDR2 YNNKEL (reference sequence). Trimming took 4 bases from V and 4 from J; bases not matched to a gene: 14. This record comes from a study of blood T cell repertoires in COVID-19. About the study: The United States, Italy and Spain were the sources of the acute and convalescent COVID-19 samples. Sources were T cells, B-cell-depleted T cells, or PBMCs; the material itself was cDNA or gDNA.

How the authors handled the data: How many nucleated cells were present was estimated from reference gene primer amplification. Some clones are missing from TCRdb's copy, which holds only in-frame ones; the method was immunoSEQ multiplex PCR. D and trimming come from the DNA, and the V and J calls and clone size come from that table. The sample yields about 110,000 clones, 80% to 85% seen once. The chain has TRBV3-1 (or the pseudogene TRBV3-2) and TRBJ2-3, with TRBD2 matching over 7 bases. Sequencing was carried out using peripheral blood. The sequence was collected from an elderly man with acute or convalescent COVID-19. CDR3 coding DNA: TGTGCCAGCAGCCGCCTCGTAGGCGGGAGCTTCGCAGATACGCAGTATTTT. Encoded protein: CASSRLVGGSFADTQYF.